The following is a T cell receptor (beta chain) sequence with its context. What antigen it recognizes has not been identified. This sample stems from a study of T cells in women clearing cervical HPV infection (dated by TCRdb to 2016 to 2019). Some background on the complete study: Cases were some 24 women with histologically confirmed HPV16-related CIN3 or worse, including a couple of invasive cancers. Since HLA typing was available for only a few women, HLA type could not be ruled out as a confounder. Blood from cases was collected at the visit where the lesion was first found, while blood from controls was collected once the infection could no longer be detected. Cases were matched to controls by age within five years and by the year the sample was collected. A median age of approximately 32 years was observed in cases versus 37 to 40 in controls, and no significant differences in baseline characteristics were found. For cases, the median interval between lesion detection and blood sampling was more than 130 days, with an interquartile range of roughly 90 to 200 days. In the parent cohort, 10,049 women aged 18 or older were enrolled in Guanacaste, Costa Rica, during about 1992 to 1994 and then followed for under nine years. Five blinded duplicates per group were added as quality controls, giving around 60 samples: 50 or so participants and some 10 replicates. Nested within Costa Rica's Guanacaste HPV Natural History Study, an exploratory proof-of-principle case-control study compared TCR repertoires across cervical HPV16 outcomes. The controls were about 25 women whose single incident HPV16 infection cleared within 12 months with no development of precancer or cancer. What the authors observed across the whole study: Because of the cross-sectional design, the study could not determine whether the associations came before infection or resulted from infection, and neither effector/memory subsets nor HPV-specific T cells were isolated. CIN3+ cases had significantly higher TCR repertoire richness than controls across sequencing depths, but evenness did not differ between the groups. Random forest classifiers that combined richness and V gene abundances separated cases from controls with an estimated AUC of 0.83. Because the number of T cells per sample was unknown, the richness differences could reflect varying T-cell content rather than repertoire biology.

The immunoSEQ assay used multiplex PCR to amplify TCR beta CDR3 regions from an average of roughly 1,200 ng of genomic DNA per sample. Primer bias was corrected in the assay by using a complete synthetic TCR repertoire to establish an amplification baseline. The amplicons were sequenced using the Illumina platform. From the authors' description of their analysis: Sequences were error-corrected by clustering with frequency ratios and a modified nearest-neighbor algorithm and were then analyzed in the immunoSEQ Analyzer with IMGT gene definitions. At each rarefaction depth, TCR richness and evenness were averaged over 20 rarefaction repeats, and samples with fewer sequences than the depth were excluded. Wilcoxon rank sum tests with FDR correction were used to compare V, D and J gene relative abundances between the groups. In the blinded duplicates, the intraclass correlation was around 96% for TCR richness and averaged about 80% across 65 to 85 gene segments. TCRdb carries this immuneACCESS record with in-frame sequences only. Its versions omit some clonotypes, under half of them owing to an unresolved V gene in the studies checked, with the rest unexplained. V, J and clone size reflect that table, while D and trimming were determined from the DNA. This sample's table has entries for under 35,000 clones. The ten largest clones take up less than 2% of the sample.

Every participant had a single incident cervical HPV16 infection, and women with prevalent HPV16 infections were excluded. Cervical HPV DNA was detected by MY09/MY11 PCR and genotyped by dot-blot hybridization. Approximately 15 mL of heparinized blood was centrifuged, after which the buffy coat was aliquoted, frozen at -30 degrees C, and then stored at -80 degrees C. QIAGEN kits were used to extract genomic DNA from the buffy coat specimens. The TCR sequence derives from a woman aged 18 to 75 with a cervical HPV16 infection that either progressed to CIN3+ or cleared (not recorded which). Sequences were obtained from blood buffy coat.

The CDR3 in this case is CSVVDRYPYEQYF. CDR3 DNA, as far as it was read: TGCAGCGTTGTAGACAGGTATCCCTACGAG. The V and J segments used are TRBV29-1 and TRBJ2-7; 6 matching bases give a weak D call of TRBD1. The read ends 3 residues before the CDR3 terminus; that terminus is restored from the germline J gene. V loses 4 bases of germline sequence and J loses 2 bases, and the interval between the two ends is 12 bases. Taken from the germline V gene, the CDR1 and CDR2 loops are SQVTM and ANQGSEA. The CDR3 goes from the cysteine to the phenylalanine over 13 residues. Only the CDR3 bases that were read are kept: 30 of them, in frame from base 1.